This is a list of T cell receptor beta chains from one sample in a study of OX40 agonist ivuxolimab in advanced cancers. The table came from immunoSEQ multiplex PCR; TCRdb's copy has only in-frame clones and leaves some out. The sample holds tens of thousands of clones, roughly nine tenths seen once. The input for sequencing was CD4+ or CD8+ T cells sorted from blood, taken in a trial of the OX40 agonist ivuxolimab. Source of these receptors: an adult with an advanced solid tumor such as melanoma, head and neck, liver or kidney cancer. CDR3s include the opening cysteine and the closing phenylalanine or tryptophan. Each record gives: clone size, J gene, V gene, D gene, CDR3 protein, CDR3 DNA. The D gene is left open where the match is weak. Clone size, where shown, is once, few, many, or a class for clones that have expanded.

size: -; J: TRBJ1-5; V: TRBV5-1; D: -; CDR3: CASSLDGSNQPQHF; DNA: TGCGCCAGCAGCTTGGACGGCAGCAATCAGCCCCAGCATTTT
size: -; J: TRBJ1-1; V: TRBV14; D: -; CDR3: CASSRSHPGQGAFF; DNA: TGTGCCAGCAGCCGATCGCACCCCGGGCAGGGAGCTTTCTTT
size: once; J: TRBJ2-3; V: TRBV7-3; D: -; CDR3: CASSMDFTDTQYF; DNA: TGTGCCAGCAGCATGGACTTCACAGATACGCAGTATTTT
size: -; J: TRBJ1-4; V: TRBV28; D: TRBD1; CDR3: CASSTPQGANEKLFF; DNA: TGTGCCAGCAGTACGCCACAGGGGGCTAATGAAAAACTGTTTTTT
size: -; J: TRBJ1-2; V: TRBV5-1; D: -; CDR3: CASSLAGAFNYGYTF; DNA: TGCGCCAGCAGCTTGGCAGGGGCCTTTAACTATGGCTACACCTTC
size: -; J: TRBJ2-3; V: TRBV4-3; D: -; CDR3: CASSQGVQWESLTDTQYF; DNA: TGCGCCAGCAGCCAAGGAGTCCAATGGGAATCCCTCACAGATACGCAGTATTTT
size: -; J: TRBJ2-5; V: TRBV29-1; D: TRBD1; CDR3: CSAQLDRAGTQYF; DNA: TGCAGCGCTCAACTTGACAGGGCTGGGACCCAGTACTTC
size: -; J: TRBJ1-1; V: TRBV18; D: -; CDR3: CASSPSMMVDTEAFF; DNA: TGTGCCAGCTCGCCCAGCATGATGGTGGACACTGAAGCTTTCTTT
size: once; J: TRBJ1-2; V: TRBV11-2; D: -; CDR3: CASSLGSGYGYTF; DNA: TGTGCCAGCAGCTTAGGGTCAGGATATGGCTACACCTTC
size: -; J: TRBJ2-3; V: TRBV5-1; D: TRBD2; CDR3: CASSLSSGPDTQYF; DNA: TGCGCCAGCAGTTTAAGTAGCGGGCCAGATACGCAGTATTTT
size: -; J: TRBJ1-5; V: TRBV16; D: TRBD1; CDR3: CASSLGTDYSNQPQHF; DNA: TGTGCCAGCAGCCTCGGGACAGATTATAGCAATCAGCCCCAGCATTTT
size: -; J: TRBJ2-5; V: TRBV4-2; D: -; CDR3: CASSQQREETQYF; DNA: TGTGCCAGCAGCCAGCAACGGGAAGAGACCCAGTACTTC
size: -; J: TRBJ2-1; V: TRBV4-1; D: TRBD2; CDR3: CASSRLTSDSYNEQFF; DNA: TGCGCCAGCAGCCGCTTAACTAGCGACTCCTACAATGAGCAGTTCTTC
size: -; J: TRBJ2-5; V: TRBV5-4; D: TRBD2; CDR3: CASSRGLANGQETQYF; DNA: TGTGCCAGCAGCCGTGGACTAGCGAACGGTCAAGAGACCCAGTACTTC
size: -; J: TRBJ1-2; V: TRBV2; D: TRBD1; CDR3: CASRQGTGGTYGYTF; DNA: TGTGCCAGCAGGCAAGGGACAGGGGGGACCTATGGCTACACCTTC
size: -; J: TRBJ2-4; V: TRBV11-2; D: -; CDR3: CASSPNVLLAKNIQYF; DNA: TGTGCCAGCAGCCCGAACGTTCTTTTAGCCAAAAACATTCAGTACTTC
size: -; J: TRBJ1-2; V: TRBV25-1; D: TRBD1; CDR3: CASSQGDLGYTF; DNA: TGTGCCAGCTCACAGGGGGATTTGGGCTACACCTTC
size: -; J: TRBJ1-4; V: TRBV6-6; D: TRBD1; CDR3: CASRDQGVPNEKLFF; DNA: TGTGCCAGCAGGGATCAGGGGGTCCCTAATGAAAAACTGTTTTTT
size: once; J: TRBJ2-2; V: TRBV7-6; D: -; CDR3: CASSFGSQDTGELFF; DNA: TGTGCCAGCAGCTTCGGGAGTCAGGACACCGGGGAGCTGTTTTTT
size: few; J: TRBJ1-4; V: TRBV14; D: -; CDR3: CASSPRRGSEKLFF; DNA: TGTGCCAGCAGCCCCAGGAGGGGTTCTGAAAAACTGTTTTTT
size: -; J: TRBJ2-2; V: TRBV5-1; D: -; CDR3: CASSLDSYTGELFF; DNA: TGCGCCAGCAGCTTGGACTCTTACACCGGGGAGCTGTTTTTT
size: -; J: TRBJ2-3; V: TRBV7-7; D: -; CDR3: CASSLAPGVTDTQYF; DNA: TGTGCTAGCAGCTTAGCCCCGGGCGTGACAGATACGCAGTATTTT
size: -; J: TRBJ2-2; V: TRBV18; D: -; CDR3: CASMVAAGELFF; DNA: TGTGCCAGCATGGTAGCCGCCGGGGAGCTGTTTTTT
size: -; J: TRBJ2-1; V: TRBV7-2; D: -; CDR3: CASSSDSSGYNEQFF; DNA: TGTGCCAGCAGTTCCGACTCTAGTGGGTACAATGAGCAGTTCTTC
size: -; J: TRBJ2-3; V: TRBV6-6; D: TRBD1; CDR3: CASSPRTGARTDTQYF; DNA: TGTGCCAGCAGCCCACGGACAGGGGCTCGCACAGATACGCAGTATTTT
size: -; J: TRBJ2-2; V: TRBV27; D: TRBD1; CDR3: CASSSDRGTGELFF; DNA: TGTGCCAGCAGTTCGGACAGGGGAACCGGGGAGCTGTTTTTT
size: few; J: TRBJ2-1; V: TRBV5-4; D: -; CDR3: CASSLESGQQFF; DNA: TGTGCCAGCAGCTTGGAGTCGGGCCAACAGTTCTTC
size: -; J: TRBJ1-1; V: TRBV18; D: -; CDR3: CASSGLSEAFF; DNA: TGTGCCAGCTCAGGTCTCAGTGAAGCTTTCTTT
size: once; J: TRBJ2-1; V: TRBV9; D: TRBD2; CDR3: CASSVSPGLGEYNEQFF; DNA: TGTGCCAGCAGCGTCTCTCCGGGACTAGGGGAATACAATGAGCAGTTCTTC
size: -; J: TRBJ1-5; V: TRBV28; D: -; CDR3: CASTSGTMGNQPQHF; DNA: TGTGCCAGCACGAGCGGGACAATGGGCAATCAGCCCCAGCATTTT
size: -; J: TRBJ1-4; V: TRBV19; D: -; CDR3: CASSIKLGQMNEKLFF; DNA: TGTGCCAGTAGTATCAAGCTCGGACAGATGAATGAAAAACTGTTTTTT
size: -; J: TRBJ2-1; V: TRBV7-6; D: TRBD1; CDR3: CASSSSGTGPIHNEQFF; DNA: TGTGCCAGCAGCTCTTCCGGGACAGGGCCTATTCACAATGAGCAGTTCTTC
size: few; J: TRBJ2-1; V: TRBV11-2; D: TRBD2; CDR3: CASSLTRLAGTEQFF; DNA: TGTGCCAGCAGCTTAACGCGACTAGCGGGTACTGAGCAGTTCTTC
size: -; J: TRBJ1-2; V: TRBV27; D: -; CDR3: CASTPRGGAYGYTF; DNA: TGTGCCAGCACTCCCAGGGGAGGGGCCTATGGCTACACCTTC
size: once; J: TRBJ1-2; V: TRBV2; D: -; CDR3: CASSERGVNYGYTF; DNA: TGTGCCAGCAGTGAAAGGGGGGTTAACTATGGCTACACCTTC
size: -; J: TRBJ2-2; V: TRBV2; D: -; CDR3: CASKRGPESGELFF; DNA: TGTGCCAGCAAACGCGGGCCCGAGTCCGGGGAGCTGTTTTTT
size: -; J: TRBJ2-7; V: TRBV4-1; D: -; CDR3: CASSRKDHEQYF; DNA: TGCGCCAGCAGCCGCAAGGACCACGAGCAGTACTTC
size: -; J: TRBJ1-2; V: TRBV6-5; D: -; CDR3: CASSYQGSSNYGYTF; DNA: TGTGCCAGCAGTTACCAGGGGTCGTCTAACTATGGCTACACCTTC
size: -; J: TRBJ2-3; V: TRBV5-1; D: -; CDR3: CASSVLLRSSTDTQYF; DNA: TGCGCCAGCAGCGTATTACTACGTTCAAGCACAGATACGCAGTATTTT
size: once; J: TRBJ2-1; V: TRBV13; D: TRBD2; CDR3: CASSPGLAYNEQFF; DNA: TGTGCCAGCAGCCCGGGACTAGCTTACAATGAGCAGTTCTTC
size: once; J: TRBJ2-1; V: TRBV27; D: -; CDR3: CASKARRTEWDNEQFF; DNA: TGTGCCAGCAAAGCCCGGAGAACGGAGTGGGACAATGAGCAGTTCTTC
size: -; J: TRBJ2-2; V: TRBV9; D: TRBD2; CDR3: CASSVGAGAAGELFF; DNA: TGTGCCAGCAGCGTAGGAGCGGGAGCAGCCGGGGAGCTGTTTTTT
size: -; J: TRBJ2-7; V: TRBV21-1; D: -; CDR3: CASSIDREGSYEQYF; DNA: TGTGCCAGCAGCATCGACAGGGAGGGCTCCTACGAGCAGTACTTC
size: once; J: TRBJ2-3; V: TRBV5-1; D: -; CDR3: CASSLGGERDTQYF; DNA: TGCGCCAGCAGCCTAGGAGGGGAAAGAGATACGCAGTATTTT
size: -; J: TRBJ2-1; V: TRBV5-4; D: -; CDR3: CASSLSLTGTQYNEQFF; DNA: TGTGCCAGCAGCTTATCCTTAACCGGGACTCAATACAATGAGCAGTTCTTC
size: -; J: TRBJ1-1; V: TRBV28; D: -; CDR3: CASSFGTLLGAFF; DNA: TGTGCCAGCAGTTTCGGGACCTTGCTAGGAGCTTTCTTT
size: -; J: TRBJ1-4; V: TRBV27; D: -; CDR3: CASSFRIGASHEKLFF; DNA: TGTGCCAGCAGTTTTAGAATTGGAGCTTCACATGAAAAACTGTTTTTT
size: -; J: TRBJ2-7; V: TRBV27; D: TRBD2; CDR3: CASSGVAGGNEQYF; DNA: TGTGCCAGCAGCGGTGTGGCGGGAGGGAACGAGCAGTACTTC
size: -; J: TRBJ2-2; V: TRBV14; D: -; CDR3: CASSQFRELFF; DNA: TGTGCCAGCAGCCAGTTCCGGGAGCTGTTTTTT
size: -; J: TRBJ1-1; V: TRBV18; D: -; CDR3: CASSPKGLAGITEAFF; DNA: TGTGCCAGCTCACCTAAAGGCCTTGCGGGGATCACTGAAGCTTTCTTT
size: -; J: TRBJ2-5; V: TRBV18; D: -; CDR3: CASSPGQQETQYF; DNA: TGTGCCAGCTCACCAGGACAGCAAGAGACCCAGTACTTC
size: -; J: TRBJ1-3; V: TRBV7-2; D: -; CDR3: CASSFNFQNTIYF; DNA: TGTGCCAGCAGCTTCAACTTCCAGAACACCATATATTTT
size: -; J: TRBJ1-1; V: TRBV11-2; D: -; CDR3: CASSLATRNTEAFF; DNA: TGTGCCAGCAGCTTAGCGACAAGGAACACTGAAGCTTTCTTT
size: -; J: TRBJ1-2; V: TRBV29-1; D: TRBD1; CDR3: CSVGSGSDRVGGYGYTF; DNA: TGCAGCGTTGGTTCAGGGAGCGACAGGGTTGGAGGATATGGCTACACCTTC